These 9 T cell receptor beta chains were all obtained from the same sample, sequenced in a study of T cell responses to AZD1222 COVID-19 vaccine. TCRdb's copy holds only in-frame clones and misses some; the assay was immunoSEQ multiplex PCR. The data show 100,000 to 150,000 clones, 92% seen once. The material was peripheral blood, obtained on day 0 of AZD1222 vaccination. The origin of the receptors is an adult in good health.

The chain carries TRBV7-6 and TRBJ1-1, with a possible D match to TRBD1 (6 bases). CDR3 length: 20 amino acids. Per germline, CDR1 SGHVS and CDR2 FNYEAQ. V was pared by 4 bases and J by 1 base, with 28 bases between. DNA for the CDR3: TGTGCCAGCAGCTCAAGGTTGTCCGGGACAAGGGTATCTTGGAACACTGAAGCTTTCTTT. This encodes CASSSRLSGTRVSWNTEAFF.

The rearrangement links TRBV2 to TRBJ1-1; 8 nucleotides align to TRBD1. The trim removed 5 bases at V and 5 bases at J, leaving 10 bases unmatched. CDR3 length: 15 amino acids. Per the germline V gene, CDR1 is SNHLY and CDR2 is FYNNEI. CDR3 nucleotide sequence: TGTGCCAGCAGTTCCCCGACAGGGGAACGGACTGAAGCTTTCTTT. Translated: CASSSPTGERTEAFF.

The chain is built from TRBV5-1 and TRBJ2-2, with 13 bases aligning to TRBD2. Germline values: CDR1 SGHRS, CDR2 YFSETQ. After removal of 7 bases from V and 5 bases from J, the junction contained 8 bases not matched to a gene. This CDR3 contains 16 residues. CDR3 sequence reads: CASAGTSGTYTGELFF. The CDR3 coding sequence is TGCGCCAGCGCCGGGACTAGCGGGACCTATACCGGGGAGCTGTTTTTT.

CDR3 nucleotides: TGTGCCAGCAGTTCGGACGCGGAGACCCAGTACTTC. It translates to CASSSDAETQYF. The J gene is TRBJ2-5, the V gene TRBV6-5, with D unresolved. The germline CDR1 and CDR2 sequences are MNHEY and SVGAGI. The CDR3 loop spans 12 amino acids. Trimming cost V 4 bases and J 5 bases, with 8 bases left between them.

CDR3 amino acids: CASSLGLAGNNEQYV. The DNA of the CDR3 is TGCGCCAGCAGCTTGGGACTAGCGGGAAACAACGAGCAGTACGTC. V is TRBV5-1 and J is TRBJ2-7; TRBD2 matches 11 bases. Per germline, CDR1 SGHRS and CDR2 YFSETQ. There are 15 residues in the CDR3. The junction had 4 bases not matched to a gene; V was cut back by 0 bases and J by 5 bases.

The CDR3 loop reads CASSDRVGTDTQYF. CDR3 DNA: TGTGCCAGCAGTGACAGGGTCGGCACAGATACGCAGTATTTT. The chain uses TRBV6-1 and TRBJ2-3; D possibly corresponds to TRBD1 (5 bases). CDR3 length: 14 amino acids. Germline V gene sequence: CDR1 MNHNS, CDR2 SASEGT. V dropped 3 bases and J dropped 1 base, with 8 bases sitting between them.

The V gene is TRBV6-1, the J gene TRBJ1-2, with TRBD1 matching 7 bases. V was pared by 2 bases and J by 8 bases, with 5 bases of the junction left unmatched. The CDR3 has 13 amino acids. Germline V lookup: CDR1 MNHNS, CDR2 SASEGT. This CDR3 reads CASSEWRGGGYTF. CDR3 sequence (DNA): TGTGCCAGCAGTGAATGGAGAGGGGGCGGCTACACCTTC.

The rearrangement uses TRBV27 and TRBJ1-1; no definite D call. CDR1 is MNHEY, CDR2 SMNVEV, per germline (reference sequence). The CDR3 is made up of 15 amino acids. With 1 base removed from V and 0 bases from J, the gap between germline ends came to 9 bases. The CDR3 is CASSLYPDLNTEAFF. The CDR3 region has the DNA TGTGCCAGCAGTTTATATCCAGACCTGAACACTGAAGCTTTCTTT.

The chain has TRBV5-1 and TRBJ2-5, with TRBD2 matching over 7 bases. Germline V gene data show CDR1 as SGHRS and CDR2 as YFSETQ. The CDR3 covers 17 residues. Trimming at V came to 0 bases and at J to 2 bases, leaving 10 bases not matched to a gene. This chain's CDR3 is CASSLASSGKSQETQYF. DNA for the CDR3: TGCGCCAGCAGCTTGGCCTCTAGCGGAAAATCTCAAGAGACCCAGTACTTC.